These 26 T cell receptor beta chains share one sample of origin, sequenced in a study of shared clonotypes between healthy human individuals. The assay was immunoSEQ multiplex PCR, and TCRdb's table has in-frame clones only and misses some. The repertoire holds about 2.3 million clones, just over 90% seen once, with about 0.37% in the top ten. The sequenced sample consisted of naive CD4+ T cells from PBMCs. Specified subset: CD45RA+ positively selected. The receptors derive from a man between 18 and 29 years old in good health. Some clones in this sample may be carry-over from other donors' samples.

Of note for this clone: Other DNA sequences in the sample encode the same CDR3. This sequence joins TRBV5-4 and TRBJ2-5; D gene ambiguous. The CDR3 contains 11 residues. Germline loops: CDR1 SGHNT, CDR2 YYREEE (reference sequence). The V end lost 1 base, the J end lost 5 bases, and 3 bases lay between the germline ends. In nucleotides, the CDR3 is TGTGCCAGCAGCTTGTCGGAGACCCAGTACTTC. Translated, it gives CASSLSETQYF.

The rearrangement uses TRBV2 and TRBJ1-4, with a weak D call TRBD1 (6 bases). The CDR3 totals 13 residues. Germline V CDR1 and CDR2: SNHLY, FYNNEI. The germline V and J ends were trimmed by 6 bases and 8 bases, with 13 bases remaining between them. CDR3: CASRYSGDEKLFF. DNA for the CDR3: TGTGCCAGCAGGTATTCAGGGGACGAAAAACTGTTTTTT.

The rearrangement uses TRBV5-1 and TRBJ2-3, with D uncertain. Germline V CDR1 and CDR2: SGHRS, YFSETQ. CDR3 length: 13 residues. V lost 4 bases, J lost 3 bases, and 9 bases lay in between. The CDR3 protein is CASSGTETDTQYF. The DNA of the CDR3 is TGCGCCAGCAGCGGAACGGAGACAGATACGCAGTATTTT.

The chain employs TRBV7-9 and TRBJ2-1, with 7 bases fitting TRBD2. The V and J ends lost 5 bases and 6 bases, in that order; junction bases with no gene match: 7. The length of the CDR3 is 14 residues. Germline CDR1 is SEHNR and CDR2 is FQNEAQ (reference sequence). The CDR3 nucleotides are TGTGCCAGCAGCCCCCGGACTAGAGTCAATGAGCAGTTCTTC. Its protein product is CASSPRTRVNEQFF.

The V and J genes are TRBV6-6 and TRBJ1-3; no definite D call. Germline V gives CDR1 MNHNY, CDR2 SVGAGI (reference sequence). The CDR3 covers 15 residues. The V and J ends lost 0 bases and 4 bases respectively, with 10 bases between them. CDR3 coding DNA: TGTGCCAGCAGTTACTCCTCAGTCACGGGAAACACCATATATTTT. Its translation is CASSYSSVTGNTIYF.

This chain links TRBV6-1 with TRBJ2-2, with TRBD1 identical over 7 bases. The germline gives CDR1 MNHNS, CDR2 SASEGT. V dropped 5 bases and J dropped 2; count of bases not matched to a gene: 5. The CDR3 has 15 residues. As DNA, the CDR3 is TGTGCCAGCAGTAGGACAGGCATAAACACCGGGGAGCTGTTTTTT. This sequence encodes CASSRTGINTGELFF.

The chain has TRBV6-1 and TRBJ1-2, with a possible D match to TRBD1 (6 bases). The V end was cut by 0 bases, the J end by 13 bases, with 15 bases between. The germline V gene encodes CDR1 MNHNS and CDR2 SASEGT. The CDR3 covers 13 residues. The CDR3: CASSEARRQGSTF. In DNA form, the CDR3 reads TGTGCCAGCAGTGAAGCGAGGCGGCAGGGGAGCACCTTC.

A few counts support this clone. The CDR3: CSVAVARKNIQYF. Written as DNA, the CDR3 is TGCAGCGTTGCGGTGGCCCGGAAAAACATTCAGTACTTC. The chain couples TRBV29-1 to TRBJ2-4, with no clear D. This CDR3 contains 13 residues. Trimming removed 4 bases at V and 4 bases at J, with 11 bases between. CDR1 SQVTM and CDR2 ANQGSEA come from the germline V gene.

V gene TRBV5-5 combines with J gene TRBJ2-7; the match to TRBD1 covers 7 bases. Per the germline V gene, CDR1 is SGHKS and CDR2 is YYEKEE (reference sequence). V was clipped by 6 bases and J by 2 bases; unmatched bases: 8. The CDR3 runs to 14 residues. Here the CDR3 reads CASKGTVPPYEQYF. The CDR3 coding sequence is TGTGCCAGCAAGGGGACAGTTCCGCCCTACGAGCAGTACTTC. The full variable domain, with the rest looked up from reference TRBV5-5 and TRBJ2-7, is DAGVTQSPTHLIKTRGQQVTLRCSPISGHKSVSWYQQVLGQGPQFIFQYYEKEERGRGNFPDRFSARQFPNYSSELNVNALLLGDSALYLCASKGTVPPYEQYFGPGTRLTVT.

This sequence joins TRBV11-3 and TRBJ2-7; possible D gene TRBD1, 6 bases. The CDR3 covers 16 residues. V dropped 2 bases and J dropped 2 bases, with 16 bases sitting between them. Per the germline V gene, CDR1 is SGHNT and CDR2 is YENEEA. As DNA, the CDR3 is TGTGCCAGCAGCTTAAATCGGGACACGGCCGCCTACGAGCAGTACTTC. Translated: CASSLNRDTAAYEQYF.

The genes are TRBV7-3 and TRBJ2-3, with 11 positions matching TRBD2. The CDR3 extends over 16 amino acids. Germline loops: CDR1 SGHTA, CDR2 FQGTGA. V shed 2 bases, J shed 6 bases, and the junction held 7 bases outside the gene matches. CDR3 DNA: TGTGCCAGCAGCTTACTCCCAACTAGCGGGAGCGATACGCAGTATTTT. This codes for CASSLLPTSGSDTQYF.

V usage is TRBV19 and J usage is TRBJ2-7; 9 bases agree with TRBD2. The CDR3 covers 13 residues. The J segment lost 6 bases and the V segment lost 5 bases, leaving 5 bases of the junction unmatched. Germline V lookup: CDR1 LNHDA, CDR2 SQIVND (reference sequence). The CDR3 spells CASSSAGGREQYF. CDR3 DNA sequence: TGTGCCAGTAGTTCTGCGGGAGGGCGCGAGCAGTACTTC. Combining the CDR3 with reference TRBV19 and TRBJ2-7 gives the whole variable domain DGGITQSPKYLFRKEGQNVTLSCEQNLNHDAMYWYRQDPGQGLRLIYYSQIVNDFQKGDIAEGYSVSREKKESFPLTVTSAQKNPTAFYLCASSSAGGREQYFGPGTRLTVT.

The chain employs TRBV2 and TRBJ2-5; 8 nucleotides line up with TRBD2. The germline V gene encodes CDR1 SNHLY and CDR2 FYNNEI. The CDR3 sequence is 14 residues long. V was pared by 7 bases and J by 4 bases, with 8 bases of the junction left unmatched. DNA of the CDR3: TGTGCCAGCAACCCTTCCGCGGGGGGAGAGACCCAGTACTTC. This codes for CASNPSAGGETQYF.

The chain combines TRBV4-1 with TRBJ2-7, with a tentative D call TRBD2 (6 bases). This CDR3 is 15 amino acids long. Trimming stripped 0 bases from V and 1 base from J, with 10 bases between. Germline CDR1 is MGHRA and CDR2 is YSYEKL. The CDR3, as DNA: TGCGCCAGCAGCCAAGATGATAGCGGTTCCTACGAGCAGTACTTC. Encoded protein: CASSQDDSGSYEQYF.

The chain joins TRBV6-5 to TRBJ2-7, with 7 nucleotides matching TRBD1. Germline V lookup: CDR1 MNHEY, CDR2 SVGAGI. Trimming cost V 2 bases and J 0 bases; bases outside gene matches: 4. The CDR3 extends over 15 amino acids. CDR3 loop: CASSYKGASSYEQYF. The CDR3 DNA is TGTGCCAGCAGTTACAAGGGGGCGAGCTCCTACGAGCAGTACTTC.

This clone was picked up one time. The chain carries TRBV10-3 and TRBJ1-5; D is unclear. V dropped 0 bases and J dropped 3 bases, with 9 bases sitting between them. Germline loops: CDR1 ENHRY, CDR2 SYGVKD. The CDR3 is made up of 15 amino acids. The CDR3 sequence: CAISESRGTNQPQHF. CDR3 sequence (DNA): TGTGCCATCAGTGAGTCGCGGGGAACCAATCAGCCCCAGCATTTT.

V is TRBV18 and J is TRBJ2-1, with D perhaps TRBD1 (5 bases). The CDR3 loop spans 15 amino acids. V lost 5 bases to trimming and J lost 3 bases, with 14 bases between them. Germline V gene sequence: CDR1 KGHSH, CDR2 LQKENI. The CDR3 region has the DNA TGTGCCAGCTCAGATCAAACAAGGGGCTACAATGAGCAGTTCTTC. Its translation is CASSDQTRGYNEQFF.

The genes are TRBV27 and TRBJ1-3, with 10 bases aligning to TRBD1. Germline lookup yields CDR1 MNHEY and CDR2 SMNVEV (reference sequence). After removal of 5 bases from V and 3 bases from J, the junction contained 7 bases not matched to a gene. The CDR3 has 16 residues. Here the CDR3 DNA reads TGTGCCAGCAGTATGACCGGGACAGGGGTTGGAAACACCATATATTTT. Translation gives CASSMTGTGVGNTIYF.

This chain connects TRBV4-2 to TRBJ2-3; 8 bases line up with TRBD2. Germline-derived CDR1 and CDR2 are LGHNA and YNFKEQ. Trimming cost V 1 base and J 2 bases; bases outside gene matches: 5. The length of the CDR3 is 16 residues. The CDR3 protein is CASSQAAGGTTDTQYF. The CDR3 DNA reads as TGTGCCAGCAGCCAAGCGGCGGGAGGAACCACAGATACGCAGTATTTT.

This clone showed up just once. This rearrangement joins TRBV6-5 to TRBJ2-3; D gene uncertain. CDR1 MNHEY and CDR2 SVGAGI come from the germline V gene. The V gene lost 4 bases and the J gene lost 2 bases, with 7 bases spanning the gap. This CDR3 is 13 amino acids long. The DNA for the CDR3 is TGTGCCAGCAGTTCCCGATTCACAGATACGCAGTATTTT. This gives the protein CASSSRFTDTQYF.

This clone was seen just once. This chain joins TRBV15 and TRBJ2-7, with 8 bases aligning to TRBD2. In germline, CDR1 is LNHNV, CDR2 YYDKDF (reference sequence). The CDR3 runs to 13 residues. The ends lost 7 bases at V and 7 bases at J; junction bases unmatched: 9. This CDR3 is CATKLAGGLEQYF. The DNA of the CDR3 is TGTGCCACCAAGCTGGCGGGAGGATTAGAGCAGTACTTC. The full variable domain, with the rest looked up from reference TRBV15 and TRBJ2-7, is DAMVIQNPRYQVTQFGKPVTLSCSQTLNHNVMYWYQQKSSQAPKLLFHYYDKDFNNEADTPDNFQSRRPNTSFCFLDIRSPGLGDTAMYLCATKLAGGLEQYFGPGTRLTVT.

The chain uses TRBV2 and TRBJ1-1; D might be TRBD1 (5 bases). Germline CDR1 reads SNHLY; CDR2 reads FYNNEI. Trimming removed 2 bases from V and 6 bases from J, with 7 bases in between. This CDR3 contains 12 residues. In DNA, the CDR3 is TGTGCCAGCAGTGAACAGGGCCCTGAAGCTTTCTTT. Amino acids: CASSEQGPEAFF.

The gene calls are TRBV4-2 and TRBJ2-3, with 14 bases aligning to TRBD2. CDR1 LGHNA and CDR2 YNFKEQ come from the germline V gene. V lost 3 bases to trimming and J lost 3 bases; unmatched junction nucleotides: 14. The CDR3 has 20 residues. The CDR3 reads CASSQDVGTSGRLGTDTQYF. The CDR3 bases are TGTGCCAGCAGCCAGGACGTCGGGACTAGCGGGAGATTAGGAACAGATACGCAGTATTTT.

The chain has TRBV14 and TRBJ2-7; D not resolved. This CDR3 has 16 amino acids. CDR1 SGHDN and CDR2 FVKESK come from the germline V gene. With 0 bases removed from V and 0 bases from J, the gap between germline ends came to 12 bases. The CDR3 is CASSQDLSVSSYEQYF. CDR3 in DNA: TGTGCCAGCAGCCAAGATCTATCGGTTAGCTCCTACGAGCAGTACTTC.

A word on this clone: Other DNA sequences from this sample encode an identical CDR3 as well. This sequence joins TRBV28 and TRBJ1-2; D possibly corresponds to TRBD1 (5 bases). This CDR3 has 12 amino acids. The germline V gene has CDR1 MDHEN and CDR2 SYDVKM. V shed 7 bases and J shed 2 bases, with 8 bases lying between them. CDR3 amino acids: CASTRDNYGYTF. CDR3 bases: TGTGCCAGCACCCGGGACAACTATGGCTACACCTTC.

The chain combines TRBV29-1 with TRBJ1-6, with 12 bases that match TRBD1. Germline V gene sequence: CDR1 SQVTM, CDR2 ANQGSEA. The V segment lost 6 bases and the J segment 8 bases; nucleotides outside the gene matches: 2. This CDR3 contains 13 residues. In nucleotides, the CDR3 is TGCAGCGTGGGACAGGGGGCCGATTCACCCCTCCACTTT. Translation gives CSVGQGADSPLHF.